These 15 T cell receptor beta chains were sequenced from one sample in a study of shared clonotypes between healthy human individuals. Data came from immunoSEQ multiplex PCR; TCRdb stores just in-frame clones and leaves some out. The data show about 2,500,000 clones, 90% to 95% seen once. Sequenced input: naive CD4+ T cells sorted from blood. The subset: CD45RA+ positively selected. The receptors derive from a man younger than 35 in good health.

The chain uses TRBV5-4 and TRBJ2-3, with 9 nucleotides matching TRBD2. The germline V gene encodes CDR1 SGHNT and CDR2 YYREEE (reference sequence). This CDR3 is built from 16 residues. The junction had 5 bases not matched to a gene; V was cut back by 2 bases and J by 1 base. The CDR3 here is CASSFPPSGGTDTQYF. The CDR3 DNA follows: TGTGCCAGCAGCTTCCCGCCTAGCGGGGGCACAGATACGCAGTATTTT. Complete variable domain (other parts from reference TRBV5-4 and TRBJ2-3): ETGVTQSPTHLIKTRGQQVTLRCSSQSGHNTVSWYQQALGQGPQFIFQYYREEENGRGNFPPRFSGLQFPNYSSELNVNALELDDSALYLCASSFPPSGGTDTQYFGPGTRLTVL.

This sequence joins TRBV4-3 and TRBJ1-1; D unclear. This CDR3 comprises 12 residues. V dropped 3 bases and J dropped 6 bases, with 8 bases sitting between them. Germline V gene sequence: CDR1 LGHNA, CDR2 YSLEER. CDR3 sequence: CASSQGSSEAFF. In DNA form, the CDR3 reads TGCGCCAGCAGCCAGGGCAGCTCTGAAGCTTTCTTT.

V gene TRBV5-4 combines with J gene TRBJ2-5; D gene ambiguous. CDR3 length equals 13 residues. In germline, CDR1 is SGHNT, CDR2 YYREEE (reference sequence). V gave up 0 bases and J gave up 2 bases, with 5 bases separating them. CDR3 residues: CASSLVDQETQYF. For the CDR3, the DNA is TGTGCCAGCAGCTTGGTGGATCAAGAGACCCAGTACTTC.

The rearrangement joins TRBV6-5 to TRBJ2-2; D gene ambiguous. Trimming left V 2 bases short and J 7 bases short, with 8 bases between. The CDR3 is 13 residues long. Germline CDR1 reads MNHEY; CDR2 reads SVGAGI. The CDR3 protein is CASSYKLNGELFF. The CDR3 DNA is TGTGCCAGCAGTTACAAATTGAACGGGGAGCTGTTTTTT.

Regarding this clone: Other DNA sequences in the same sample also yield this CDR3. The DNA of the CDR3 is TGTGCCAGCTCACCGGGGGCCCGGGAGACCCAGTACTTC. Translated: CASSPGARETQYF. The V and J genes are TRBV18 and TRBJ2-5, with D possibly matching TRBD1 (6 bases). CDR3 length: 13 residues. The V gene lost 3 bases and the J gene lost 5 bases, with 10 bases spanning the gap. Germline CDR1 is KGHSH and CDR2 is LQKENI.

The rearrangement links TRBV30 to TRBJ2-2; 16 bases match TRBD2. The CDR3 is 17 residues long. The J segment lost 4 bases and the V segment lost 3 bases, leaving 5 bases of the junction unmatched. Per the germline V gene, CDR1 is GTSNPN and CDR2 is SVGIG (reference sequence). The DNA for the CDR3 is TGTGCCTGGAGGGGACTAGCGGGAGGGCCAGGCACCGGGGAGCTGTTTTTT. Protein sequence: CAWRGLAGGPGTGELFF. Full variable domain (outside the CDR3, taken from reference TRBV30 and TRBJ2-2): SQTIHQWPATLVQPVGSPLSLECTVEGTSNPNLYWYRQAAGRGLQLLFYSVGIGQISSEVPQNLSASRPQDRQFILSSKKLLLSDSGFYLCAWRGLAGGPGTGELFFGEGSRLTVL.

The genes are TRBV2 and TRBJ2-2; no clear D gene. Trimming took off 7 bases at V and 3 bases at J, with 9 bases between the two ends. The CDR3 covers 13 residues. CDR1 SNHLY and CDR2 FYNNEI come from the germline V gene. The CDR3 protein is CASIPTYTGELFF. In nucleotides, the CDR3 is TGTGCCAGCATCCCGACTTACACCGGGGAGCTGTTTTTT.

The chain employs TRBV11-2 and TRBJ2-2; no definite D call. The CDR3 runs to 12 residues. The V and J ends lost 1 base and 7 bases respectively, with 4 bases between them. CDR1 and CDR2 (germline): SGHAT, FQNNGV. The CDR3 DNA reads TGTGCCAGCAGCTTAGGCTACGGGGAGCTGTTTTTT. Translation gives CASSLGYGELFF.

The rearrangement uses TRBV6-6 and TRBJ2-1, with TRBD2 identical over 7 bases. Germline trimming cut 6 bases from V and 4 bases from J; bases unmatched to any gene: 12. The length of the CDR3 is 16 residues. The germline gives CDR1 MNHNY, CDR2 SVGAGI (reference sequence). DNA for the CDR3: TGTGCCAGCAGGCCCCCGGGGGGTGCGGGATACAATGAGCAGTTCTTC. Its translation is CASRPPGGAGYNEQFF.

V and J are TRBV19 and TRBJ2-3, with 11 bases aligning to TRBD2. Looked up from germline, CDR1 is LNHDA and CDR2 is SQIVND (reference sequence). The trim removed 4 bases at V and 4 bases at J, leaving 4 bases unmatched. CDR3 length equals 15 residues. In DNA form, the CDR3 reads TGTGCCAGTAGTACACTAGCGGGAGCTGCAGATACGCAGTATTTT. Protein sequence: CASSTLAGAADTQYF.

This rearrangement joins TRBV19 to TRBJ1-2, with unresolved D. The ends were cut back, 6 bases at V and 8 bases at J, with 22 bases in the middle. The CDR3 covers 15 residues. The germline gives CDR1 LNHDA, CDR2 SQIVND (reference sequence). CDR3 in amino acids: CASSGQGQPGAGYTF. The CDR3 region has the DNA TGTGCCAGTAGCGGCCAAGGCCAGCCTGGCGCCGGCTACACCTTC.

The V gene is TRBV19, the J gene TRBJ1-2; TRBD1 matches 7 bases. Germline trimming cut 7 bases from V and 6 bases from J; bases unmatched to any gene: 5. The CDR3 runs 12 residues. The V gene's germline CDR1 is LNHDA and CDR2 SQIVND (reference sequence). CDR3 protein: CASTYRGDGYTF. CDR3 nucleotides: TGTGCCAGTACATACAGGGGAGATGGCTACACCTTC.

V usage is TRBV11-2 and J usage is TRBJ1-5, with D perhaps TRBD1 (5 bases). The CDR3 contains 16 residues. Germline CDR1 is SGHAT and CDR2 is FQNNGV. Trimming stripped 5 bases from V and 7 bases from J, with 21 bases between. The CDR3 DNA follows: TGTGCCAGCAGCCCCTTGCGAGGGGACCGGGAGCAGCCCCAGCATTTT. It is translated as CASSPLRGDREQPQHF.

CDR3 bases: TGTGCCTGGAGCCTGGGACAGGGGGATCCACCCCTCCACTTT. Amino acids: CAWSLGQGDPPLHF. This rearrangement joins TRBV30 to TRBJ1-6; 11 bases match TRBD1. The CDR3 is 14 residues long. Losses at the gene ends were 3 bases for V and 11 bases for J; bases not matched to a gene: 6. CDR1 and CDR2 (germline): GTSNPN, SVGIG (reference sequence).

Written as DNA, the CDR3 is TGCAGCGTTGTGACAGGATACGAGCAGTACTTC. This gives the protein CSVVTGYEQYF. V usage is TRBV29-1 and J usage is TRBJ2-7, with D perhaps TRBD1 (6 bases). Per the germline V gene, CDR1 is SQVTM and CDR2 is ANQGSEA. Trimming took 4 bases from V and 4 from J, leaving 8 bases between them. CDR3 size: 11 residues.